The 32 T cell receptor beta chains given below trace back to one sample, sequenced in a study of immune cell composition in non-small cell lung cancer (dated by TCRdb to 2015 to 2018). Non-adjacent lung tissue from the same patient, taken as far from the tumour as possible and at least 3 cm away, was used for the normal lung samples. Library prep was done by the immunoSEQ multiplex PCR assay. Entries here come from immuneACCESS through TCRdb and include only in-frame sequences with V and J called. Some clones fail to appear in such tables; in the studies checked, an unresolved V gene covers under half of the shortfall, and the cause of the remainder is unknown. The sample table records about 3,400 clones; around 74% of these occur just once. Over 15% of the sample lies in the top ten. Sequenced sample: non-adjacent lung tissue. These receptors were collected from a human donor with non-small cell lung cancer.

J is TRBJ2-3 and V is TRBV7-8; 7 nucleotides align to TRBD2. The CDR3 length is 18 residues. CDR1 and CDR2 (germline): SGHVS, FQNEAQ. The V and J ends lost 1 base and 0 bases, in that order; junction bases with no gene match: 10. This chain's CDR3 is CASSLEGPTSASTDTQYF. CDR3 bases: TGTGCCAGCAGCTTAGAGGGACCTACTAGCGCTAGCACAGATACGCAGTATTTT.

V and J are TRBV15 and TRBJ2-5, with TRBD1 identical over 7 bases. CDR1 is LNHNV and CDR2 is YYDKDF in the germline V gene (reference sequence). This CDR3 has 19 residues. V trimming: 3 bases; J trimming: 1 base; junction bases outside the gene matches: 17. DNA of the CDR3: TGTGCCACCAGCAGCCTTACGAGCCCGGGACAGAGTATCCAAGAGACCCAGTACTTC. Translated, it gives CATSSLTSPGQSIQETQYF. Variable domain in full (rest from reference TRBV15 and TRBJ2-5): DAMVIQNPRYQVTQFGKPVTLSCSQTLNHNVMYWYQQKSSQAPKLLFHYYDKDFNNEADTPDNFQSRRPNTSFCFLDIRSPGLGDTAMYLCATSSLTSPGQSIQETQYFGPGTRLLVL.

This clone is large (0.1 to 1%) by share. The CDR3 here is CASSYGQGTYGYTF. CDR3 in DNA: TGCGCCAGCAGCTACGGACAGGGTACCTATGGCTACACCTTC. The V gene is TRBV5-1, the J gene TRBJ1-2, with 8 bases identical to TRBD1. CDR3 size: 14 residues. V gave up 3 bases and J gave up 4 bases; unmatched junction bases: 5. Germline CDR1 and CDR2: SGHRS and YFSETQ.

The J gene is TRBJ1-3, the V gene TRBV9, with D uncertain. Germline V gene lookup returns CDR1 SGDLS and CDR2 YYNGEE. This CDR3 has 16 residues. With 0 bases removed from V and 0 bases from J, the gap between germline ends came to 10 bases. The CDR3 protein is CASSVDFAISGNTIYF. In nucleotides, the CDR3 is TGTGCCAGCAGCGTAGATTTCGCGATCTCTGGAAACACCATATATTTT. The full variable domain, with the rest looked up from reference TRBV9 and TRBJ1-3, is DSGVTQTPKHLITATGQRVTLRCSPRSGDLSVYWYQQSLDQGLQFLIQYYNGEERAKGNILERFSAQQFPDLHSELNLSSLELGDSALYFCASSVDFAISGNTIYFGEGSWLTVV.

The chain is built from TRBV6-5 and TRBJ2-7; a possible D gene is TRBD1 (6 bases). With 5 bases removed from V and 4 bases from J, the gap between germline ends came to 9 bases. Germline V gives CDR1 MNHEY, CDR2 SVGAGI. The CDR3 runs 12 residues. CDR3 bases: TGTGCCAGCAGTGGAGACAGGTACGAGCAGTACTTC. Protein product: CASSGDRYEQYF.

This clone appeared once. The chain employs TRBV7-3 and TRBJ2-1, with D possibly TRBD2 on 5 matching bases. From germline, CDR1 is SGHTA and CDR2 FQGTGA. V shed 5 bases and J shed 10 bases, with 18 bases lying between them. This CDR3 contains 14 residues. DNA for the CDR3: TGTGCCAGCAGCCCTAACCGACCAAGCGGAGAGCAGTTCTTC. Protein: CASSPNRPSGEQFF.

This chain connects TRBV29-1 to TRBJ1-5; a weak D match, TRBD1 (6 bases). V was trimmed by 0 bases and J by 2 bases, leaving 8 bases between them. This CDR3 contains 14 residues. Germline V gene data show CDR1 as SQVTM and CDR2 as ANQGSEA. The CDR3 reads CSVEESGGNQPQHF. CDR3 DNA sequence: TGCAGCGTTGAAGAATCAGGGGGCAATCAGCCCCAGCATTTT.

The rearrangement links TRBV6-6 to TRBJ2-1; 11 nucleotides line up with TRBD2. V lost 7 bases to trimming and J lost 8 bases; unmatched junction nucleotides: 7. This CDR3 region has 14 residues. The germline V gene has CDR1 MNHNY and CDR2 SVGAGI (reference sequence). As DNA, the CDR3 is TGTGCCAGCACCCCTAGCGGGGGGAGCGATGAGCAGTTCTTC. Translation: CASTPSGGSDEQFF.

This clone was seen once. The rearrangement uses TRBV28 and TRBJ1-3; 8 nucleotides agree with TRBD1. The CDR3 spans 18 residues. Looked up from germline, CDR1 is MDHEN and CDR2 is SYDVKM. Trimming removed 3 bases from V and 1 base from J; junction bases left unmatched: 11. The CDR3 sequence: CASSLGPAGGRSGNTIYF. DNA for the CDR3: TGTGCCAGCAGTTTGGGTCCGGCAGGGGGCAGATCTGGAAACACCATATATTTT. Filled out from reference TRBV28 and TRBJ1-3, the complete variable domain reads DVKVTQSSRYLVKRTGEKVFLECVQDMDHENMFWYRQDPGLGLRLIYFSYDVKMKEKGDIPEGYSVSREKKERFSLILESASTNQTSMYLCASSLGPAGGRSGNTIYFGEGSWLTVV.

This clone was counted between two and nine times. As DNA, the CDR3 is TGTGCCAGCAGGCCGGCAGGACAGACCAACTATGGCTACACCTTC. It yields the protein CASRPAGQTNYGYTF. The rearrangement joins TRBV5-4 to TRBJ1-2; weak D call: TRBD1 (6 bases). The CDR3 totals 15 residues. V was shortened by 5 bases and J by 2 bases, with 16 bases between the two germline ends. The germline V gene encodes CDR1 SGHNT and CDR2 YYREEE (reference sequence).

This chain links TRBV5-1 with TRBJ2-1, with D possibly matching TRBD1 (5 bases). The ends were cut back, 3 bases at V and 3 bases at J, with 16 bases in the middle. Per germline, CDR1 SGHRS and CDR2 YFSETQ. The length of the CDR3 is 16 residues. CDR3 region: CASSSVQGVDYNEQFF. CDR3 nucleotides: TGCGCCAGCAGCTCGGTCCAAGGGGTGGACTACAATGAGCAGTTCTTC.

The chain is built from TRBV25-1 and TRBJ1-6; D is possibly TRBD1 (6 bases). Trimming removed 9 bases from V and 2 bases from J, with 8 bases in between. Germline values: CDR1 MGHDK, CDR2 SYGVNS. The CDR3 contains 13 residues. The CDR3 nucleotides read TGTGCCAGGCAGGGGACCTATAATTCACCCCTCCACTTT. It codes for CARQGTYNSPLHF. Full variable domain (rest looked up from reference TRBV25-1 and TRBJ1-6): EADIYQTPRYLVIGTGKKITLECSQTMGHDKMYWYQQDPGMELHLIHYSYGVNSTEKGDLSSESTVSRIRTEHFPLTLESARPSHTSQYLCARQGTYNSPLHFGNGTRLTVT.

This chain links TRBV6-1 with TRBJ1-6, with TRBD1 identical over 9 bases. The V gene's germline CDR1 is MNHNS and CDR2 SASEGT. This CDR3 is 14 amino acids long. With V trimmed by 4 bases and J by 10 bases, 5 bases remained unmatched. The CDR3 DNA reads TGTGCCAGCAGTGCGGACAGGGGAAGATCACCCCTCCACTTT. Translation gives CASSADRGRSPLHF.

This clone was observed a handful of times. The chain joins TRBV30 to TRBJ2-1, with 14 bases aligning to TRBD2. This CDR3 is built from 13 residues. After removal of 1 base from V and 14 bases from J, the junction contained 4 bases not matched to a gene. The V gene's germline CDR1 is GTSNPN and CDR2 SVGIG (reference sequence). CDR3 sequence: CAWSGLAGGWEFF. The DNA for the CDR3 is TGTGCCTGGAGTGGACTAGCGGGGGGGTGGGAGTTCTTC.

V and J are TRBV6-1 and TRBJ2-7; 10 bases agree with TRBD1. This CDR3 spans 14 amino acids. Trimming removed 8 bases from V and 2 bases from J; junction bases left unmatched: 6. Per germline, CDR1 MNHNS and CDR2 SASEGT. The CDR3 DNA reads as TGTGCCAGCGAACCGGGACAGGGGCCCTACGAGCAGTACTTC. Translating it yields CASEPGQGPYEQYF.

The genes are TRBV7-9 and TRBJ2-1; 11 bases align to TRBD2. The CDR3 consists of 13 residues. V shed 6 bases, J shed 7 bases, and the junction held 2 bases outside the gene matches. Germline V gene lookup returns CDR1 SEHNR and CDR2 FQNEAQ (reference sequence). The CDR3 sequence: CASRPSGGNEQFF. Here the CDR3 DNA reads TGTGCCAGCAGGCCTAGCGGGGGGAATGAGCAGTTCTTC.

V usage is TRBV7-3 and J usage is TRBJ2-1, with unresolved D. Trimming shortened V by 2 bases and J by 10 bases, and 12 bases separated the two germline ends. Germline-derived CDR1 and CDR2 are SGHTA and FQGTGA. CDR3 length: 13 amino acids. The CDR3 reads CASSLSVYGEQFF. The CDR3 coding sequence is TGTGCCAGCAGCTTATCTGTCTACGGGGAGCAGTTCTTC.

This clone was seen only a few times. The chain combines TRBV19 with TRBJ2-5, with D perhaps TRBD1 (6 bases). Trimming removed 6 bases at V and 7 bases at J, with 15 bases between. Germline values: CDR1 LNHDA, CDR2 SQIVND (reference sequence). The CDR3 is 13 amino acids. The CDR3 loop is CASRTTGRGTQYF. In DNA, the CDR3 is TGTGCCAGTAGAACAACAGGGCGAGGGACCCAGTACTTC.

The chain has TRBV6-4 and TRBJ2-2, with 10 bases fitting TRBD2. Germline V gene lookup returns CDR1 MRHNA and CDR2 SNTAGT. The CDR3 is 16 residues long. V was clipped by 5 bases and J by 0 bases; unmatched bases: 3. This chain's CDR3 is CASSPLAGANTGELFF. The DNA for the CDR3 is TGTGCCAGCAGTCCCCTAGCGGGGGCGAACACCGGGGAGCTGTTTTTT.

The rearrangement links TRBV5-1 to TRBJ1-5, with 9 positions matching TRBD1. Germline trimming cut 4 bases from V and 3 bases from J; bases unmatched to any gene: 5. The germline V gene has CDR1 SGHRS and CDR2 YFSETQ. This CDR3 has 15 amino acids. In nucleotides, the CDR3 is TGCGCCAGCAGCCTAGGGACAGGGTACAATCAGCCCCAGCATTTT. This codes for CASSLGTGYNQPQHF.

This chain joins TRBV7-2 and TRBJ1-3; D may be TRBD1 (6 bases). This CDR3 region has 15 residues. Deletions cut 1 base from V and 2 bases from J, with 9 bases between. CDR1 is SGHTA and CDR2 is FQGNSA in the germline V gene. The CDR3 DNA sequence: TGTGCCAGCAGCTTAGACGGGACAACTGGAAACACCATATATTTT. Translated: CASSLDGTTGNTIYF.

The chain links TRBV7-8 to TRBJ1-4; 7 bases are shared with TRBD1. The V and J ends lost 3 bases and 3 bases, in that order; junction bases with no gene match: 4. There are 15 residues in the CDR3. CDR1 and CDR2 (germline): SGHVS, FQNEAQ. CDR3 bases: TGTGCCAGCAGCTTTACAGGGGAGGCTAATGAAAAACTGTTTTTT. As protein: CASSFTGEANEKLFF.

J is TRBJ1-1 and V is TRBV27; 8 bases align to TRBD1. Per the germline V gene, CDR1 is MNHEY and CDR2 is SMNVEV (reference sequence). V shed 5 bases and J 1 base; nucleotides not matched to a gene: 6. The CDR3 runs 15 residues. The CDR3 loop reads CASSPRTGSNTEAFF. CDR3 nucleotides: TGTGCCAGCAGTCCGCGGACAGGGTCGAACACTGAAGCTTTCTTT.

The chain uses TRBV7-6 and TRBJ1-3; D not resolved. Trimming shortened V by 4 bases and J by 2 bases, and 15 bases separated the two germline ends. The CDR3 covers 16 residues. Germline loops: CDR1 SGHVS, CDR2 FNYEAQ. The DNA of the CDR3 is TGTGCCAGCAGCTCCCGACCAGGAAAGCCTGGAAACACCATATATTTT. Translation: CASSSRPGKPGNTIYF.

The chain carries TRBV4-3 and TRBJ1-2, with D possibly TRBD1 on 6 matching bases. The CDR3 totals 16 residues. Trimming removed 1 base at V and 4 bases at J, with 16 bases between. Germline CDR1 reads LGHNA; CDR2 reads YSLEER. This chain's CDR3 is CASSQANRAFPYGYTF. The DNA of the CDR3 is TGCGCCAGCAGCCAAGCAAACAGGGCGTTCCCCTATGGCTACACCTTC.

CDR3 in DNA: TGCAGCGTTGGGGGGGGAGATAACTATGGCTACACCTTC. Translating gives CSVGGGDNYGYTF. The gene calls are TRBV29-1 and TRBJ1-2; a weak D match, TRBD1 (5 bases). Trimming cost V 4 bases and J 1 base, with 10 bases left between them. Germline V gene data show CDR1 as SQVTM and CDR2 as ANQGSEA. The CDR3 is made up of 13 amino acids.

This chain connects TRBV28 to TRBJ1-4, with unresolved D. V was clipped by 6 bases and J by 5 bases, with 19 bases between them. In germline, CDR1 is MDHEN, CDR2 SYDVKM. This CDR3 is 16 amino acids long. The DNA of the CDR3 is TGTGCCAGCAGCCTCCTCCTCCGGGGTCTCAATGAAAAACTGTTTTTT. Amino acids: CASSLLLRGLNEKLFF.

The chain couples TRBV9 to TRBJ2-2; the match to TRBD1 covers 10 bases. With 1 base clipped from V and 2 bases from J, the junction kept 2 bases outside the gene matches. From germline, CDR1 is SGDLS and CDR2 YYNGEE. The CDR3 has 16 amino acids. In nucleotides, the CDR3 is TGTGCCAGCAGCGTATGGGACAGGGGTAACACCGGGGAGCTGTTTTTT. Protein: CASSVWDRGNTGELFF.

The genes are TRBV18 and TRBJ2-6; tentatively, D is TRBD1 (5 bases). Germline V gives CDR1 KGHSH, CDR2 LQKENI. Deletions cut 2 bases from V and 2 bases from J, with 16 bases between. The CDR3 is 18 residues long. The CDR3 nucleotides read TGTGCCAGCTCACCAGTCCGCCAGGGATCTGCTGGGGCCAACGTCCTGACTTTC. Translated: CASSPVRQGSAGANVLTF.

V is TRBV4-1 and J is TRBJ2-3, with 9 bases that match TRBD2. Per germline, CDR1 MGHRA and CDR2 YSYEKL. CDR3 size: 15 residues. Trimming removed 2 bases from V and 4 bases from J; junction bases left unmatched: 4. This CDR3 reads CASSQNAGGPDTQYF. Written as DNA, the CDR3 is TGCGCCAGCAGCCAAAATGCGGGGGGGCCAGATACGCAGTATTTT.

This chain uses TRBV5-1 with TRBJ2-6; TRBD1 is a possible D gene (6 bases). The CDR3 covers 14 residues. Germline values: CDR1 SGHRS, CDR2 YFSETQ. Trimming cost V 4 bases and J 4 bases, with 9 bases left between them. The CDR3 reads CASSLGGGANVLTF. CDR3 sequence (DNA): TGCGCCAGCAGCCTAGGGGGAGGGGCCAACGTCCTGACTTTC. The full variable domain, completed using reference TRBV5-1 and TRBJ2-6, is KAGVTQTPRYLIKTRGQQVTLSCSPISGHRSVSWYQQTPGQGLQFLFEYFSETQRNKGNFPGRFSGRQFSNSRSEMNVSTLELGDSALYLCASSLGGGANVLTFGAGSRLTVL.

In the case of this clone: This sample includes further DNA sequences coding for the same CDR3. The rearrangement uses TRBV4-3 and TRBJ1-5, with TRBD1 matching 11 bases. The germline gives CDR1 LGHNA, CDR2 YSLEER. The CDR3 is made up of 16 amino acids. V lost 0 bases, J lost 5 bases, and 3 bases stayed unmatched. The CDR3 region is CASSQDLGQGDQPQHF. The CDR3 region has the DNA TGCGCCAGCAGCCAAGATCTGGGACAGGGGGATCAGCCCCAGCATTTT.